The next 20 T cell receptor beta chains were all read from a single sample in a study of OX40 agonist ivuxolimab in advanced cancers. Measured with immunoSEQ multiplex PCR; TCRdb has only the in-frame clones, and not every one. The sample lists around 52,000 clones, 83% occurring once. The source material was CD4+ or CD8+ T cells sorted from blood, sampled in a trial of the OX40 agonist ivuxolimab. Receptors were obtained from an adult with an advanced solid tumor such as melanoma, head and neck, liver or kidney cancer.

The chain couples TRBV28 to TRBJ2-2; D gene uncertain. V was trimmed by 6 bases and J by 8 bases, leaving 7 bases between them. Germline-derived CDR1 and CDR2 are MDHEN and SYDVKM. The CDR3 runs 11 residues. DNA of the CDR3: TGTGCCAGCAGCTTGCGGGGGGAGCTGTTTTTT. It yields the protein CASSLRGELFF. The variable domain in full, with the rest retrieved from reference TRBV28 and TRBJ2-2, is DVKVTQSSRYLVKRTGEKVFLECVQDMDHENMFWYRQDPGLGLRLIYFSYDVKMKEKGDIPEGYSVSREKKERFSLILESASTNQTSMYLCASSLRGELFFGEGSRLTVL.

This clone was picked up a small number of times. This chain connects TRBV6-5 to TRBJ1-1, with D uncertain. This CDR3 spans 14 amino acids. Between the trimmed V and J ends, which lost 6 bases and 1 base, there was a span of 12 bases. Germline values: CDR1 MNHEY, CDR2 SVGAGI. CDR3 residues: CASRARTENTEAFF. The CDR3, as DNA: TGTGCCAGCAGGGCTAGGACGGAGAACACTGAAGCTTTCTTT.

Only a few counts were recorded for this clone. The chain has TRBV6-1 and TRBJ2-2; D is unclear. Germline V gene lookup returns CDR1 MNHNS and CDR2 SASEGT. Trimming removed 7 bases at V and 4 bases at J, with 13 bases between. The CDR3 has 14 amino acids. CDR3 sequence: CASKAHMGTGELFF. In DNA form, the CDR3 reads TGTGCCAGCAAGGCCCATATGGGCACCGGGGAGCTGTTTTTT.

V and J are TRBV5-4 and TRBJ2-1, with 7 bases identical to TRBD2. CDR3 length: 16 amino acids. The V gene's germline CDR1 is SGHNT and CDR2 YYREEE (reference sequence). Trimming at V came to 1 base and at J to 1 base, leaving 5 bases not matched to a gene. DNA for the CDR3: TGTGCCAGCAGCTTGCCCGGGCGGGAGTCCTACAATGAGCAGTTCTTC. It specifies CASSLPGRESYNEQFF.

CDR3 in amino acids: CASRGEGPNEQFF. The CDR3 coding sequence is TGTGCCAGCAGGGGGGAGGGCCCAAATGAGCAGTTCTTC. The rearrangement uses TRBV7-6 and TRBJ2-1; 7 bases line up with TRBD2. The CDR3 length is 13 residues. V dropped 6 bases and J dropped 7; count of bases not matched to a gene: 6. The germline gives CDR1 SGHVS, CDR2 FNYEAQ.

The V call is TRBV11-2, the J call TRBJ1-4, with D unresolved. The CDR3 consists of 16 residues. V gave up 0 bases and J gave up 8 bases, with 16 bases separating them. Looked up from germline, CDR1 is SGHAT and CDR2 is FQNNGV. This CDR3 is CASSLDRLAPGEKLFF. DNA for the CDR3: TGTGCCAGCAGCTTAGATCGTCTGGCCCCGGGGGAAAAACTGTTTTTT.

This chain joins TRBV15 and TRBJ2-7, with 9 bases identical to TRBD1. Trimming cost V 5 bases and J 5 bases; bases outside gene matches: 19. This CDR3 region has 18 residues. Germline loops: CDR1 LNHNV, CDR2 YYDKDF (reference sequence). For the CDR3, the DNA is TGTGCCACCAGCGGGTCCGGGACAGGGATTAGGAGCCGGGACGAGCAGTACTTC. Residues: CATSGSGTGIRSRDEQYF.

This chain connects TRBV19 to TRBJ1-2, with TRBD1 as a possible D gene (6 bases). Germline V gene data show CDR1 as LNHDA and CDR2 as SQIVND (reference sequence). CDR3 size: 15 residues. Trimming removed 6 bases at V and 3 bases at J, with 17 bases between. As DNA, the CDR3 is TGTGCCAGTAGATCAGATGGCAGGGGCGACTATGGCTACACCTTC. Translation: CASRSDGRGDYGYTF.

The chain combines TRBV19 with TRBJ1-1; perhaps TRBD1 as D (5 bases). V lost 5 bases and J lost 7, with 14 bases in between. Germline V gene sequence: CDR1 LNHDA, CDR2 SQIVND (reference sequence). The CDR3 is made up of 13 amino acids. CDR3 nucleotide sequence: TGTGCCAGTAGTTATCCAGGGACCAGTGAAGCTTTCTTT. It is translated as CASSYPGTSEAFF.

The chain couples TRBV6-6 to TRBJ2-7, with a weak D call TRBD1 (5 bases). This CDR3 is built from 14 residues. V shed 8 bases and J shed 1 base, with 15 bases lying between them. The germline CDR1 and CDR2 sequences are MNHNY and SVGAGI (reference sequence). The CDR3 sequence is CASGEGAPSYEQYF. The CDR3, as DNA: TGTGCCAGCGGGGAAGGGGCACCTTCCTACGAGCAGTACTTC.

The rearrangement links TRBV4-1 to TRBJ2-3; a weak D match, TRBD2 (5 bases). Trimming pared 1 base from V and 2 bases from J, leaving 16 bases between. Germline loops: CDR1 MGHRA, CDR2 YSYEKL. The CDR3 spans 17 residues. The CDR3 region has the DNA TGCGCCAGCAGCCAAGGGCCCCAGAAGCGGACCACAGATACGCAGTATTTT. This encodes CASSQGPQKRTTDTQYF.

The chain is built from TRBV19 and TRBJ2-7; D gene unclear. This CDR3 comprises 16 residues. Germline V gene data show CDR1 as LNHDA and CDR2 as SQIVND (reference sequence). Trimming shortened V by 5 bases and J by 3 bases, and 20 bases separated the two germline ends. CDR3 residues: CASSPFPASSYYEQYF. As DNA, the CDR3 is TGTGCCAGTAGTCCGTTCCCAGCGTCATCCTACTACGAGCAGTACTTC.

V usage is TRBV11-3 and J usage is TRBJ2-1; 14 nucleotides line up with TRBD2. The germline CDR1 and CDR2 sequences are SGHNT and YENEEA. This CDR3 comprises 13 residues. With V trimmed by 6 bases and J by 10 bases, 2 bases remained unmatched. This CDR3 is CASSGTSGGEQFF. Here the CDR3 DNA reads TGTGCCAGCAGTGGGACTAGCGGGGGCGAGCAGTTCTTC.

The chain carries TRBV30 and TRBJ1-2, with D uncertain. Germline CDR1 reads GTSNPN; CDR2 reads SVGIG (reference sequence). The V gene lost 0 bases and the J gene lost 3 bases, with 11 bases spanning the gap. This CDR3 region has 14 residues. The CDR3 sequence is CAWSVGQRYYGYTF. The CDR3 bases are TGTGCCTGGAGTGTCGGGCAGCGCTACTATGGCTACACCTTC.

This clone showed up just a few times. CDR3 region: CASSGYQPQHF. The CDR3 DNA is TGTGCCAGCAGTGGTTATCAGCCCCAGCATTTT. V gene TRBV28 combines with J gene TRBJ1-5; unclear D gene. The CDR3 length is 11 residues. V gave up 5 bases and J gave up 5 bases, with 4 bases separating them. CDR1 and CDR2 from the germline V gene are MDHEN and SYDVKM.

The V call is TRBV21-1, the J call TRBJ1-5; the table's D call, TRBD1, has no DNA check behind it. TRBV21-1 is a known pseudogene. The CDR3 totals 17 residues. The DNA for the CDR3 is TGTGCCAGCAGCAAAGAGTTGGGGGACAGGGAACATCAGCCCCAGCATTTT. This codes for CASSKELGDREHQPQHF.

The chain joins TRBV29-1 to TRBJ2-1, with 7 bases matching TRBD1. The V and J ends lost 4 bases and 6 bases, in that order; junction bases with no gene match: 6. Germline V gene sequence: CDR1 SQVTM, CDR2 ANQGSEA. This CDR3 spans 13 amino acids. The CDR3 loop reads CSVGQTGINEQFF. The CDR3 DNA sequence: TGCAGCGTTGGTCAGACAGGGATCAATGAGCAGTTCTTC.

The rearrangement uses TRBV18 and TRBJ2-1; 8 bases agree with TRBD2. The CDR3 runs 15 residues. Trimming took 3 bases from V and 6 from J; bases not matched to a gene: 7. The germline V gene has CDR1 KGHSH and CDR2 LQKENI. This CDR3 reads CASSPFREGRNEQFF. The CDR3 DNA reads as TGTGCCAGCTCACCTTTTCGGGAGGGCCGCAATGAGCAGTTCTTC.

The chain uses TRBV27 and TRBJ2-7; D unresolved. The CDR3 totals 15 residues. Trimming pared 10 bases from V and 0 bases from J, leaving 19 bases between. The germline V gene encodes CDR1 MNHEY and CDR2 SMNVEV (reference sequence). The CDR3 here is CATPSLASYSYEQYF. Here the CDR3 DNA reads TGTGCCACCCCGTCCTTGGCCTCTTACTCCTACGAGCAGTACTTC.

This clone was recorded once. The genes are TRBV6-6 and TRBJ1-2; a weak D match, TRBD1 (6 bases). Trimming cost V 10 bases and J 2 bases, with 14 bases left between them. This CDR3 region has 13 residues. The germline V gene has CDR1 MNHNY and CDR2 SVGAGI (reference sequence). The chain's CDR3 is CATSRGANYGYTF. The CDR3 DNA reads TGTGCCACCTCCCGGGGGGCAAACTATGGCTACACCTTC.